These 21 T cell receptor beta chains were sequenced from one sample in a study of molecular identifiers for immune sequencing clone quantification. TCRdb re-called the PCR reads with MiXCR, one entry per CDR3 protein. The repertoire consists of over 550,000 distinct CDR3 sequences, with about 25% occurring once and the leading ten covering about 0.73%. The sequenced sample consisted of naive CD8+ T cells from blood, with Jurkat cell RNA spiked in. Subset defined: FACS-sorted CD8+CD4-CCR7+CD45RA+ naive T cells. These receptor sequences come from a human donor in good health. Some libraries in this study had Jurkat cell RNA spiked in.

The CDR3 bases are TGTGCCTGGAGTCCCCAGGACAGGGTTACAGATCCGCCGTATTTT. Residues: CAWSPQDRVTDPPYF. J is TRBJ2-3 and V is TRBV30; 8 bases align to TRBD1. V was clipped by 2 bases and J by 14 bases; unmatched bases: 18. The CDR3 runs to 15 residues. Per the germline V gene, CDR1 is GTSNPN and CDR2 is SVGIG (reference sequence).

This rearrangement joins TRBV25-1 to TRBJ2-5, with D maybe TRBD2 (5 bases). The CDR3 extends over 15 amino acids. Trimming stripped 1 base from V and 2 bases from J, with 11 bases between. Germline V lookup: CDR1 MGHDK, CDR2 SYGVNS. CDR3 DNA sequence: TGTGCCAGCAGTGAATTGGTGGACTCACAAGAGACCCAGTACTTC. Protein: CASSELVDSQETQYF.

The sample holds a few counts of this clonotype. The CDR3 DNA reads TGTGCCAGCAGCTTAGGTGGGACTAGCGGGTCACCCTCCTACAATGAGCAGTTCTTC. It yields the protein CASSLGGTSGSPSYNEQFF. The V gene is TRBV11-2, the J gene TRBJ2-1; TRBD2 aligns across 12 bases. The J segment lost 0 bases and the V segment lost 1 base, leaving 7 bases of the junction unmatched. Germline CDR1 SGHAT, CDR2 FQNNGV. This CDR3 has 19 residues.

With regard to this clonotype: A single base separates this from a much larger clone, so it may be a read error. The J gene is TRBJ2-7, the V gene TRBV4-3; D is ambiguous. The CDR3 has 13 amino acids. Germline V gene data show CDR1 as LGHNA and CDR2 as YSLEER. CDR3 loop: CPSSPARHYEQYF. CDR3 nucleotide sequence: TGCCCCAGCAGCCCGGCAAGGCATTACGAGCAGTACTTC.

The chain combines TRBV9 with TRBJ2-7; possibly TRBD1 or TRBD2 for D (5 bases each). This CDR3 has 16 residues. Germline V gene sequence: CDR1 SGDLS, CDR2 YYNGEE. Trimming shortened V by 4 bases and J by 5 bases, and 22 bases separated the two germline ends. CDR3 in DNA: TGTGCCAGCAGCCGGGTGGGAGAGGGGCCGAGGAACGAGCAGTACTTC. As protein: CASSRVGEGPRNEQYF.

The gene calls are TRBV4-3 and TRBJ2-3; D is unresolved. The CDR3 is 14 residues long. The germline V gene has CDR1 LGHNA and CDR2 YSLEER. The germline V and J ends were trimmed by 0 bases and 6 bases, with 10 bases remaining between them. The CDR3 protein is CASSQESLGDTQYF. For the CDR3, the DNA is TGCGCCAGCAGCCAAGAGTCCTTAGGGGATACGCAGTATTTT.

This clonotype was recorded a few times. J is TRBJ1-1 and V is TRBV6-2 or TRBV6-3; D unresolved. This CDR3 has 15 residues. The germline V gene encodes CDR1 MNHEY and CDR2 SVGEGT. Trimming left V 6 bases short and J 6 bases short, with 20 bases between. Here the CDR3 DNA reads TGTGCCAGCAGCCCTGATAACTCGTTATTCGCTGAAGCTTTCTTT. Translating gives CASSPDNSLFAEAFF.

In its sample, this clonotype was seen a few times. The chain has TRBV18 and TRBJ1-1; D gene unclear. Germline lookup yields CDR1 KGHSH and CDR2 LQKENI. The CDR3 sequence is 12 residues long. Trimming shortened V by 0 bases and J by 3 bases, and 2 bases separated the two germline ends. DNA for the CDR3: TGTGCCAGCTCACCACCTCACACTGAAGCTTTCTTT. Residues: CASSPPHTEAFF.

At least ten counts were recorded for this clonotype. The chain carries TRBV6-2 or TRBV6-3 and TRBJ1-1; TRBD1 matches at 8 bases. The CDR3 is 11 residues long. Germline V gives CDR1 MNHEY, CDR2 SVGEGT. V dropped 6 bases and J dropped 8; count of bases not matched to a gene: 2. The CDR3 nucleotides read TGTGCCAGCAGCCGGACAGGGGAAGCTTTCTTT. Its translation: CASSRTGEAFF.

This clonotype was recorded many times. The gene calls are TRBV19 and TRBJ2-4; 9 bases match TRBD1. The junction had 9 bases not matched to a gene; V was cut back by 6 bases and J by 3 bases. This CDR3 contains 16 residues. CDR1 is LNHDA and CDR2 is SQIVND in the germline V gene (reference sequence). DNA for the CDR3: TGTGCCAGTAGCCTGGGGGACAGGGCGGACAAAAACATTCAGTACTTC. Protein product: CASSLGDRADKNIQYF.

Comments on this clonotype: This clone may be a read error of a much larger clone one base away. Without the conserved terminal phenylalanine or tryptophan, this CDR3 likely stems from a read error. CDR3: CASSEVSRPNQPQHS. CDR3 nucleotides: TGTGCCAGCAGTGAAGTCAGCAGACCGAATCAGCCCCAGCATTCT. The chain employs TRBV6-1 and TRBJ1-5, with D uncertain. Germline V gene sequence: CDR1 MNHNS, CDR2 SASEGT. The CDR3 is 15 residues long. The ends were cut back, 1 base at V and 4 bases at J, with 11 bases in the middle.

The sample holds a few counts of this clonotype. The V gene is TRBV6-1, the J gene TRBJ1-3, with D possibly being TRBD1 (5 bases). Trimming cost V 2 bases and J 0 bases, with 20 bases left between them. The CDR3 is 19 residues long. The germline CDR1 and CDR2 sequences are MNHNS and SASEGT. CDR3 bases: TGTGCCAGCAGTGAATTTGGCTTTGAGGGGACCTTCTCTGGAAACACCATATATTTT. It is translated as CASSEFGFEGTFSGNTIYF.

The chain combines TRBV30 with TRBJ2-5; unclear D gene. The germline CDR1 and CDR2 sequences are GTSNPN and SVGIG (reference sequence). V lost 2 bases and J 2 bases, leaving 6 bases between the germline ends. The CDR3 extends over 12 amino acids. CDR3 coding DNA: TGTGCCTGGAGTTCAGGTCAAGAGACCCAGTACTTC. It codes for CAWSSGQETQYF. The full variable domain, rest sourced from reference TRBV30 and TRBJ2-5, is SQTIHQWPATLVQPVGSPLSLECTVEGTSNPNLYWYRQAAGRGLQLLFYSVGIGQISSEVPQNLSASRPQDRQFILSSKKLLLSDSGFYLCAWSSGQETQYFGPGTRLLVL.

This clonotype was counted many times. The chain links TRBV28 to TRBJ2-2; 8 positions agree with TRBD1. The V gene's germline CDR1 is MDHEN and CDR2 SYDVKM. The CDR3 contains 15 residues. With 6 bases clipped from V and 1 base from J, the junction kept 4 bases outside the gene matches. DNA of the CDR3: TGTGCCAGCAGCTACAGGGGGTGGAACACCGGGGAGCTGTTTTTT. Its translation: CASSYRGWNTGELFF.

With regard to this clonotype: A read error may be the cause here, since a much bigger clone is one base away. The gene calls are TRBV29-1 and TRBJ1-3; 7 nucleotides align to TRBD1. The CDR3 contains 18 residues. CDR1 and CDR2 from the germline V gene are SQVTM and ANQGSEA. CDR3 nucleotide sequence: TGCAGCGTTGAAGAGGTGTGGGGACAGTCCGACTCTGGAAACACCACATATTTT. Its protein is CSVEEVWGQSDSGNTTYF.

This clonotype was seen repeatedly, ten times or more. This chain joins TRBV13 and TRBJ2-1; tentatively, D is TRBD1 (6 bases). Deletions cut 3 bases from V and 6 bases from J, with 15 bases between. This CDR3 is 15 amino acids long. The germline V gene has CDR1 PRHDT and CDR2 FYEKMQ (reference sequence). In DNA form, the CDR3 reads TGTGCCAGCAGCTTCCCGTTGGAAGGGGGCAATGAGCAGTTCTTC. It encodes CASSFPLEGGNEQFF. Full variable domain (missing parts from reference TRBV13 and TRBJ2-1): AAGVIQSPRHLIKEKRETATLKCYPIPRHDTVYWYQQGPGQDPQFLISFYEKMQSDKGSIPDRFSAQQFSDYHSELNMSSLELGDSALYFCASSFPLEGGNEQFFGPGTRLTVL.

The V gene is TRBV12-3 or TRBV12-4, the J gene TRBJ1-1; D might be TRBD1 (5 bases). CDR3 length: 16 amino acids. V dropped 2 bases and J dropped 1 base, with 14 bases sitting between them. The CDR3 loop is CASSLPGIYTNTEAFF. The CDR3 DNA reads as TGTGCCAGCAGTTTACCAGGGATCTATACGAACACTGAAGCTTTCTTT.

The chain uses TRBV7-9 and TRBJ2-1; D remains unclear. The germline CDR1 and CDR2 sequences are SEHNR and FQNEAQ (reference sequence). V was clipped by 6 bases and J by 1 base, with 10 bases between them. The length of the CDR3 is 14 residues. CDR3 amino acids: CASRTRSSYNEQFF. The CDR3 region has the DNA TGTGCCAGCAGGACGCGGTCATCCTACAATGAGCAGTTCTTC.

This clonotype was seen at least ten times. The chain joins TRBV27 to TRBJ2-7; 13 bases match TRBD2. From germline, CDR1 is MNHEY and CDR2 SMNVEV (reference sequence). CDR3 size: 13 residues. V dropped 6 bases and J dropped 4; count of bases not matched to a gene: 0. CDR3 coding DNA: TGTGCCAGCAGGACTAGCGGGGGGTACGAGCAGTACTTC. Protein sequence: CASRTSGGYEQYF.

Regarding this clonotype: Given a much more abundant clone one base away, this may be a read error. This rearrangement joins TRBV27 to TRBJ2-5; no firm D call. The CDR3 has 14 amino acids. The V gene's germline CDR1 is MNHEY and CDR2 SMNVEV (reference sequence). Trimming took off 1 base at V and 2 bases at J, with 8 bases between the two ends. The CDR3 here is CASSLLEQQETQYF. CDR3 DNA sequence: TGTGCCAGCAGTTTATTGGAACAGCAAGAGACCCAGTACTTC.

The CDR3 DNA follows: TGTGCCAGCAGTTCCGCGACTAGCTACTACGAGCAGTACTTC. This translates into CASSSATSYYEQYF. The V gene is TRBV12-3 or TRBV12-4, the J gene TRBJ2-7; 7 bases map to TRBD2. V lost 4 bases and J lost 3; bases outside the gene matches: 6. The CDR3 spans 14 residues.